One sample yielded the 32 T cell receptor beta chains listed below, sequenced in a study of identifying expanded T cells in peripheral blood. The table came from immunoSEQ multiplex PCR; TCRdb's copy has only in-frame clones and leaves some out. The table has around 91,000 clones, roughly 88% seen once. Sequencing was carried out using blood. These receptor sequences come from a person between 18 and 75 years old in good health.

This clone was seen only once. J is TRBJ2-2 and V is TRBV29-1; perhaps TRBD1 as D (6 bases). Trimming took 3 bases from V and 5 from J, leaving 16 bases between them. The CDR3 contains 15 residues. The germline V gene encodes CDR1 SQVTM and CDR2 ANQGSEA. CDR3 amino acids: CSVDNTGSETGELFF. The DNA for the CDR3 is TGCAGCGTTGATAACACAGGGTCCGAGACCGGGGAGCTGTTTTTT.

V gene TRBV6-1 combines with J gene TRBJ1-2; D remains ambiguous. This CDR3 has 14 residues. The ends were cut back, 2 bases at V and 2 bases at J, with 9 bases in the middle. Germline CDR1 reads MNHNS; CDR2 reads SASEGT. The CDR3 loop is CASSESPENYGYTF. The CDR3 DNA reads as TGTGCCAGCAGTGAATCTCCAGAAAACTATGGCTACACCTTC.

The CDR3 protein is CASSEQGYEQYF. CDR3 bases: TGTGCCAGCAGTGAACAGGGCTACGAGCAGTACTTC. The V call is TRBV2, the J call TRBJ2-7; TRBD1 might be the D (5 bases). This CDR3 comprises 12 residues. V lost 2 bases, J lost 3 bases, and 5 bases lay in between. Germline CDR1 SNHLY, CDR2 FYNNEI.

The rearrangement joins TRBV7-7 to TRBJ2-1; 7 positions match TRBD2. CDR3 size: 13 residues. V gave up 5 bases and J gave up 10 bases; unmatched junction bases: 8. Germline V gene sequence: CDR1 SSHAT, CDR2 FNYEAQ (reference sequence). The CDR3 here is CASSPGRDREQFF. As DNA, the CDR3 is TGTGCCAGCAGCCCTGGGAGGGACCGGGAGCAGTTCTTC.

The V and J genes are TRBV9 and TRBJ1-2; D remains unclear. CDR1 and CDR2 (germline): SGDLS, YYNGEE. Trimming pared 1 base from V and 3 bases from J, leaving 10 bases between. The CDR3 spans 14 residues. CDR3 bases: TGTGCCAGCAGCGTAACCCTCGGTGACTATGGCTACACCTTC. As protein: CASSVTLGDYGYTF.

CDR3 coding DNA: TGCGCCAGCAGTGAGACCTACAGGGAAGAGACCCAGTACTTC. The encoded protein is CASSETYREETQYF. The V call is TRBV10-1, the J call TRBJ2-5, with D perhaps TRBD1 (6 bases). The CDR3 consists of 14 residues. V was cut by 2 bases and J by 3 bases, with 10 bases left in between. Per germline, CDR1 WNHNN and CDR2 SYGVQD (reference sequence).

The V and J genes are TRBV4-3 and TRBJ2-3; D is possibly TRBD2 (6 bases). This CDR3 region has 17 residues. Germline V CDR1 and CDR2: LGHNA, YSLEER. V lost 6 bases and J 1 base, leaving 20 bases between the germline ends. The CDR3 sequence: CASSHDTLAEGTDTQYF. The CDR3 DNA reads TGCGCCAGCAGTCACGATACACTAGCTGAAGGCACAGATACGCAGTATTTT.

J is TRBJ2-1 and V is TRBV27; possible D gene TRBD1, 5 bases. Germline V gene data show CDR1 as MNHEY and CDR2 as SMNVEV (reference sequence). This CDR3 is built from 15 residues. Trimming removed 2 bases from V and 0 bases from J, with 8 bases in between. Here the CDR3 DNA reads TGTGCCAGCAGTTTAGCAGGGCACTCCTACAATGAGCAGTTCTTC. Translated, it gives CASSLAGHSYNEQFF.

The rearrangement uses TRBV4-3 and TRBJ2-2, with D possibly TRBD1 on 5 matching bases. This CDR3 has 13 residues. V was pared by 8 bases and J by 3 bases, with 10 bases between. The V gene's germline CDR1 is LGHNA and CDR2 YSLEER. CDR3 coding DNA: TGCGCCAGCTCTAGGGGTGACACCGGGGAGCTGTTTTTT. It encodes CASSRGDTGELFF.

The chain recombines TRBV30 with TRBJ1-1; D is perhaps TRBD1 (6 bases). Trimming shortened V by 5 bases and J by 4 bases, and 23 bases separated the two germline ends. The CDR3 totals 16 residues. Germline V CDR1 and CDR2: GTSNPN, SVGIG (reference sequence). Here the CDR3 DNA reads TGTGCCTGGCGCTACAGGGCCCTTAAAGGGGGCACTGAAGCTTTCTTT. It codes for CAWRYRALKGGTEAFF.

The V call is TRBV19, the J call TRBJ2-7; D is perhaps TRBD1 or TRBD2 (5 bases each). Germline lookup yields CDR1 LNHDA and CDR2 SQIVND (reference sequence). The CDR3 loop spans 14 amino acids. The V and J ends lost 3 bases and 1 base respectively, with 10 bases between them. The CDR3 here is CASSIQGGSYEQYF. CDR3 in DNA: TGTGCCAGTAGTATTCAGGGCGGGTCCTACGAGCAGTACTTC.

The genes are TRBV29-1 and TRBJ2-3; D is undetermined. Germline V gene data show CDR1 as SQVTM and CDR2 as ANQGSEA. Trimming stripped 3 bases from V and 0 bases from J, with 4 bases between. CDR3 length: 12 amino acids. The CDR3 DNA sequence: TGCAGCGTTGAGTCGAGCACAGATACGCAGTATTTT. Its translation is CSVESSTDTQYF.

The V gene is TRBV28, the J gene TRBJ1-2, with a weak D call TRBD1 (6 bases). The CDR3 has 15 amino acids. Trimming removed 5 bases from V and 2 bases from J, with 15 bases in between. The germline CDR1 and CDR2 sequences are MDHEN and SYDVKM. The CDR3 DNA reads as TGTGCCAGCAGTCTCCAACCCACAGGGAACTATGGCTACACCTTC. As protein: CASSLQPTGNYGYTF.

This clone was found once. The J gene is TRBJ2-1, the V gene TRBV6-5; the D gene could be TRBD1 or TRBD2 (6 bases each). CDR3 length: 13 residues. V was trimmed by 2 bases and J by 15 bases, leaving 17 bases between them. The V gene's germline CDR1 is MNHEY and CDR2 SVGAGI. The CDR3 DNA sequence: TGTGCCAGCAGTTACGGAGGGGGTGGTACGCCGTTCTTC. This encodes CASSYGGGGTPFF.

This chain uses TRBV19 with TRBJ1-1; D is unclear. V lost 3 bases and J lost 0, with 8 bases in between. The CDR3 sequence is 14 residues long. The V gene's germline CDR1 is LNHDA and CDR2 SQIVND (reference sequence). CDR3 DNA sequence: TGTGCCAGTAGTATTGGCACCTTGAACACTGAAGCTTTCTTT. This translates into CASSIGTLNTEAFF. Full variable domain (missing parts from reference TRBV19 and TRBJ1-1): DGGITQSPKYLFRKEGQNVTLSCEQNLNHDAMYWYRQDPGQGLRLIYYSQIVNDFQKGDIAEGYSVSREKKESFPLTVTSAQKNPTAFYLCASSIGTLNTEAFFGQGTRLTVV.

This clone was detected a few times. The V gene is TRBV6-5, the J gene TRBJ1-5, with D maybe TRBD1 (5 bases). Trimming took 5 bases from V and 4 from J, leaving 12 bases between them. The CDR3 extends over 14 amino acids. In germline, CDR1 is MNHEY, CDR2 SVGAGI. The CDR3, as DNA: TGTGCCAGCAGTCCCCGGGGGGGAAATCAGCCCCAGCATTTT. Amino acid sequence: CASSPRGGNQPQHF.

This clone has only one observation. The chain employs TRBV6-1 and TRBJ2-7, with D maybe TRBD2 (6 bases). CDR1 is MNHNS and CDR2 is SASEGT in the germline V gene. The CDR3 covers 13 residues. Trimming shortened V by 2 bases and J by 10 bases, and 15 bases separated the two germline ends. The CDR3 DNA reads as TGTGCCAGCAGTGAAATTCGTAGCGGCGATCAGTACTTC. The encoded protein is CASSEIRSGDQYF.

V usage is TRBV9 and J usage is TRBJ2-2; D unresolved. Trimming pared 0 bases from V and 9 bases from J, leaving 15 bases between. CDR1 and CDR2 (germline): SGDLS, YYNGEE. The CDR3 totals 15 residues. This chain's CDR3 is CASSVVADTGRELFF. As DNA, the CDR3 is TGTGCCAGCAGCGTAGTAGCAGACACCGGAAGGGAGCTGTTTTTT.

The rearrangement links TRBV30 to TRBJ2-6; the D gene could be TRBD1 or TRBD2 (5 bases each). With 5 bases removed from V and 2 bases from J, the gap between germline ends came to 10 bases. CDR3 length: 14 residues. Germline V CDR1 and CDR2: GTSNPN, SVGIG (reference sequence). The CDR3 coding sequence is TGTGCCTGGGGTGGGACGGCTGGGGCCAACGTCCTGACTTTC. Protein product: CAWGGTAGANVLTF.

The chain has TRBV4-2 and TRBJ2-7; 12 positions agree with TRBD1. Germline CDR1 LGHNA, CDR2 YNFKEQ. The length of the CDR3 is 15 residues. V lost 6 bases, J lost 5 bases, and 8 bases stayed unmatched. CDR3 amino acids: CASRASGTGGNEQYF. In DNA, the CDR3 is TGTGCCAGCAGAGCCTCCGGGACAGGGGGCAACGAGCAGTACTTC.

The gene calls are TRBV5-1 and TRBJ1-1; D is unclear. Germline V lookup: CDR1 SGHRS, CDR2 YFSETQ. This CDR3 spans 15 amino acids. Trimming pared 0 bases from V and 1 base from J, leaving 10 bases between. The CDR3 protein is CASSLASSGNTEAFF. The CDR3 DNA reads as TGCGCCAGCAGCTTGGCATCGTCGGGGAACACTGAAGCTTTCTTT.

J is TRBJ2-1 and V is TRBV5-4, with 8 bases identical to TRBD2. This CDR3 is 13 amino acids long. Germline V lookup: CDR1 SGHNT, CDR2 YYREEE (reference sequence). After removal of 3 bases from V and 6 bases from J, the junction contained 2 bases not matched to a gene. The CDR3 DNA reads as TGTGCCAGCAGCTCAACTAGCGGCAATGAGCAGTTCTTC. It specifies CASSSTSGNEQFF. The whole variable domain, filled in from reference TRBV5-4 and TRBJ2-1, reads ETGVTQSPTHLIKTRGQQVTLRCSSQSGHNTVSWYQQALGQGPQFIFQYYREEENGRGNFPPRFSGLQFPNYSSELNVNALELDDSALYLCASSSTSGNEQFFGPGTRLTVL.

The chain has TRBV28 and TRBJ2-7; 7 bases agree with TRBD2. The CDR3 totals 14 residues. V trimming: 7 bases; J trimming: 0 bases; junction bases outside the gene matches: 6. Per germline, CDR1 MDHEN and CDR2 SYDVKM. The CDR3 nucleotides read TGTGCCAGCACCCGAGGGGAGGGCTCCTACGAGCAGTACTTC. Its translation is CASTRGEGSYEQYF.

The chain combines TRBV30 with TRBJ1-2; D gene ambiguous. The V end was cut by 0 bases, the J end by 5 bases, with 10 bases between. The CDR3 covers 13 residues. CDR1 and CDR2 (germline): GTSNPN, SVGIG (reference sequence). The CDR3: CAWSVEPSYGYTF. CDR3 coding DNA: TGTGCCTGGAGTGTAGAGCCAAGTTATGGCTACACCTTC.

The genes are TRBV12-5 and TRBJ1-3; TRBD1 aligns across 7 bases. The CDR3 spans 17 residues. Trimming took 5 bases from V and 0 from J; bases not matched to a gene: 10. Germline values: CDR1 LGHNT, CDR2 FRNRAP. CDR3 loop: CASGLGDSRSSGNTIYF. In DNA form, the CDR3 reads TGTGCTAGTGGTCTAGGGGACAGCCGATCCTCTGGAAACACCATATATTTT. Full variable domain (remainder filled in from reference TRBV12-5 and TRBJ1-3): DARVTQTPRHKVTEMGQEVTMRCQPILGHNTVFWYRQTMMQGLELLAYFRNRAPLDDSGMPKDRFSAEMPDATLATLKIQPSEPRDSAVYFCASGLGDSRSSGNTIYFGEGSWLTVV.

The chain couples TRBV6-1 to TRBJ2-5; D unclear. Trimming cost V 4 bases and J 2 bases, with 8 bases left between them. The CDR3 loop spans 13 amino acids. Germline CDR1 and CDR2: MNHNS and SASEGT. The CDR3, as DNA: TGTGCCAGCAGTGTTGTAGAGCAAGAGACCCAGTACTTC. Encoded protein: CASSVVEQETQYF.

The rearrangement uses TRBV19 and TRBJ1-3; 7 bases line up with TRBD1. Germline CDR1 LNHDA, CDR2 SQIVND (reference sequence). J gave up 4 bases and V 8 bases, and 8 bases lay outside the gene matches. CDR3 length: 14 residues. DNA for the CDR3: TGTGCCAGTCGCTCCGCGGACAGGGGAAACACCATATATTTT. As protein: CASRSADRGNTIYF.

A remark on this clone: Germline is not matched at one junction end, which may reflect a read error. CDR3 coding DNA: TGTGCCAGCAGTTTAGGGGGGCAACCTTCCTACGAGCAGTACTTC. Encoded protein: CASSLGGQPSYEQYF. The rearrangement joins TRBV11-3 to TRBJ2-7; possibly TRBD1 or TRBD2 for D (6 bases each). The CDR3 sequence is 15 residues long. Per germline, CDR1 SGHNT and CDR2 YENEEA.

This sequence joins TRBV11-2 and TRBJ1-1; 9 bases fit TRBD1. V shed 5 bases, J shed 4 bases, and the junction held 8 bases outside the gene matches. Germline-derived CDR1 and CDR2 are SGHAT and FQNNGV. The CDR3 totals 15 residues. CDR3: CASSTGTGSGTEAFF. The CDR3, as DNA: TGTGCCAGCAGCACAGGGACAGGGTCCGGCACTGAAGCTTTCTTT.

The chain couples TRBV10-3 to TRBJ2-1; the D is unclear. V lost 3 bases to trimming and J lost 4 bases, with 10 bases between them. This CDR3 contains 14 residues. CDR1 is ENHRY and CDR2 is SYGVKD in the germline V gene. The CDR3, as DNA: TGTGCCATCAGTGAAATGCTACAGTACAATGAGCAGTTCTTC. Its translation is CAISEMLQYNEQFF.

The rearrangement links TRBV30 to TRBJ2-5; D is undetermined. V gave up 3 bases and J gave up 2 bases, with 10 bases separating them. The CDR3 is 13 residues long. Germline V lookup: CDR1 GTSNPN, CDR2 SVGIG (reference sequence). The CDR3 region is CAWRGRKQETQYF. CDR3 DNA sequence: TGTGCCTGGAGAGGGCGGAAGCAAGAGACCCAGTACTTC.

The chain joins TRBV6-1 to TRBJ2-7; TRBD1 matches 7 bases. The CDR3 length is 14 residues. J gave up 5 bases and V 1 base, and 5 bases lay outside the gene matches. Germline CDR1 is MNHNS and CDR2 is SASEGT. The CDR3 nucleotides read TGTGCCAGCAGTGAAGGTGAGGGGGCGGACGAGCAGTACTTC. As protein: CASSEGEGADEQYF.